The rows below give T cell receptor beta chains drawn from one sample of a study of OX40 agonist ivuxolimab in advanced cancers. The assay was immunoSEQ multiplex PCR, and TCRdb's table has in-frame clones only and misses some. The data contain over 85,000 clones, roughly 90% of them seen just once; the ten biggest clones take up approximately 0.29%. The material sequenced was CD4+ or CD8+ T cells sorted from blood, taken in a trial of the OX40 agonist ivuxolimab. The origin of the receptors is an adult with an advanced solid tumor such as melanoma, head and neck, liver or kidney cancer. The CDR3 runs from the conserved cysteine through the conserved F or W. D genes are given only for firm matches. Size is omitted from some rows. Given values are once, few, many or a class for expanded clones.

v_call	j_call	d_call	clone_size	cdr3_nt	cdr3_aa
TRBV19	TRBJ2-1	TRBD2	.	TGTGCCAGTAGTCCTAGCGGGCTTTCCTACAATGAGCAGTTCTTC	CASSPSGLSYNEQFF
TRBV7-2	TRBJ2-1	TRBD2	.	TGTGCCAGCAGGCGGGACTCCCGGAGCGGGGTACGGTACAATGAGCAGTTCTTC	CASRRDSRSGVRYNEQFF
TRBV7-8	TRBJ2-3	TRBD1	.	TGTGCCAGCAGCTCGGACAGGAGTCTCCTAATCGGTAGCACGGCCGGCACAGATACGCAGTATTTT	CASSSDRSLLIGSTAGTDTQYF
TRBV28	TRBJ1-5	.	.	TGTGCCAGCAGTTTTGGACTGATTAGCAATCAGCCCCAGCATTTT	CASSFGLISNQPQHF
TRBV19	TRBJ2-5	TRBD2	many	TGTGCCAGTAGTACCCAAGCGGGGGCGACCTCGGAGACCCAGTACTTC	CASSTQAGATSETQYF
TRBV5-4	TRBJ2-7	.	once	TGTGCCAGCCGGGTGGGAGGTGTTACCGAGCAGTACTTC	CASRVGGVTEQYF
TRBV19	TRBJ1-2	TRBD1	.	TGTGCCAGTAGTAATATGGACAGGGAAAAGTCTGGCTACACCTTC	CASSNMDREKSGYTF
TRBV11-3	TRBJ2-5	TRBD2	.	TGTGCCAGCAGCCCCGGACTAGCGGGAGATGAGACCCAGTACTTC	CASSPGLAGDETQYF
TRBV6-5	TRBJ2-7	.	.	TGTGCCAGCAGTTACCGCGGGTCTCAGGGGATCCACGAGCAGTACTTC	CASSYRGSQGIHEQYF
TRBV5-1	TRBJ1-1	TRBD1	.	TGCGCCAGCAGCTTCCGGACAGGGATTGACACTGAAGCTTTCTTT	CASSFRTGIDTEAFF
TRBV25-1	TRBJ1-2	.	.	TGTGCCAGCAGTGGTGGGGGGTCCGGGGGCGACATCTATGGCTACACCTTC	CASSGGGSGGDIYGYTF
TRBV6-5	TRBJ2-7	.	once	TGTGCCAGCAGTTCGAGAGGGTTGGGCTCCTACGAGCAGTACTTC	CASSSRGLGSYEQYF
TRBV4-3	TRBJ2-3	TRBD2	.	TGCGCCAGCAGCCAATACGCGGGGGGGCGGTCCCCAGATACGCAGTATTTT	CASSQYAGGRSPDTQYF
TRBV28	TRBJ2-5	.	.	TGTGCCAGCAGTTCAGTTCGGGAGACCCAGTACTTC	CASSSVRETQYF
TRBV9	TRBJ2-7	.	.	TGTGCCAGCGCCAAAGGGGGGATCTCCTACGAGCAGTACTTC	CASAKGGISYEQYF
TRBV7-2	TRBJ1-2	.	.	TGTGCCAGCAGCTCTTCCCGGGACACCCAAGTCTATGGCTACACCTTC	CASSSSRDTQVYGYTF
TRBV9	TRBJ2-1	.	once	TGTGCCAGCAGCGTAACTGACGCAGGGAATGAGCAGTTCTTC	CASSVTDAGNEQFF
TRBV6-6	TRBJ2-3	TRBD2	.	TGTGCCAGCAGTTATTTAGCGGGAGGAGTAGATACGCAGTATTTT	CASSYLAGGVDTQYF
TRBV7-8	TRBJ2-1	.	.	TGTGCCAGCAGCTCCAAAATAAAGCAGTTCTTC	CASSSKIKQFF